This T cell receptor beta chain stems from a study of blood T cells in healthy people across ages. The study's findings and limits: Higher diversity and more naive CD4+ cells were features of long-lived donors, compared to aged donors.

Between the trimmed V and J ends, which lost 1 base and 2 bases, there was a span of 13 bases. From germline, CDR1 is SGHAT and CDR2 FQNNGV. There are 16 residues in the CDR3. A second PCR, run for roughly 7 to 12 cycles, used a sample-barcoded 5' primer plus a J-beta primer mix. TCRdb redid the calling of the 5' RACE reads with MiXCR, one entry per CDR3 protein. This table holds about 780,000 distinct CDR3 sequences, more than 35% found once. Concerning this clonotype: The antigen remains unidentified.

This sequence was found in a man aged 80 or over in good health. The chain uses TRBV11-2 and TRBJ2-3; tentative D call: TRBD2 (6 bases). The sample comprised blood. For the CDR3, the DNA is TGTGCCAGCAGCTTAGGAGGCGGAGGGGTCACAGATACGCAGTATTTT. Its translation is CASSLGGGGVTDTQYF. Using reference TRBV11-2 and TRBJ2-3 for the parts outside the CDR3, the full variable domain is EAGVAQSPRYKIIEKRQSVAFWCNPISGHATLYWYQQILGQGPKLLIQFQNNGVVDDSQLPKDRFSAERLKGVDSTLKIQPAKLEDSAVYLCASSLGGGGVTDTQYFGPGTRLTVL.